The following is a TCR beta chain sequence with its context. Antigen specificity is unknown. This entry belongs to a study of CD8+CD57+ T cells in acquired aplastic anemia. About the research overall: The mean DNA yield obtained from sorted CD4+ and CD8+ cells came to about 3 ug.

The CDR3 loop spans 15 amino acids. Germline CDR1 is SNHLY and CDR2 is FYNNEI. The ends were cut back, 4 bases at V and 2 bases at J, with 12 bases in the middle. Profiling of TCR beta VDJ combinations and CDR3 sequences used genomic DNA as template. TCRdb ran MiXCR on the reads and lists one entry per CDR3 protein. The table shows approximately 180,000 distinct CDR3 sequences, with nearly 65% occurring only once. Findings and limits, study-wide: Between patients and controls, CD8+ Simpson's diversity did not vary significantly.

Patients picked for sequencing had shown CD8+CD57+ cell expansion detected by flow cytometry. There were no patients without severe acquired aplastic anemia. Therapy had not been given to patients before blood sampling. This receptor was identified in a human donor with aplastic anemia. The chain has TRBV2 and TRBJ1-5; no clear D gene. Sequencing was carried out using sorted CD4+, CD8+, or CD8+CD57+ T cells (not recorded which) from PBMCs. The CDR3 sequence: CASSVGREGNQPQHF. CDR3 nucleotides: TGTGCCAGCAGTGTTGGAAGGGAGGGCAATCAGCCCCAGCATTTT. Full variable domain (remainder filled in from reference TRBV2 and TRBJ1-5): EPEVTQTPSHQVTQMGQEVILRCVPISNHLYFYWYRQILGQKVEFLVSFYNNEISEKSEIFDDQFSVERPDGSNFTLKIRSTKLEDSAMYFCASSVGREGNQPQHFGDGTRLSIL.